This passage covers 20 T cell receptor beta chains from one sample sequenced in a study of cytomegalovirus exposure and HLA in healthy donors. Researchers ran the PCR with 60 Vbeta and 13 Jbeta primers. Profiled with immunoSEQ multiplex PCR; TCRdb holds only in-frame clones, not every one. The sample has 75,000 to 100,000 clones, under 85% seen once; the top ten hold 9.5% to 13%. What was sequenced was PBMCs. The receptors derive from a man younger than 30 in good health and CMV-seropositive.

V and J are TRBV10-3 and TRBJ2-3, with TRBD1 identical over 8 bases. The V and J ends lost 4 bases and 1 base, in that order; junction bases with no gene match: 1. The germline CDR1 and CDR2 sequences are ENHRY and SYGVKD. The CDR3 runs 14 residues. The CDR3 region is CAISAGGGTDTQYF. The CDR3 DNA follows: TGTGCCATCAGTGCAGGGGGCGGCACAGATACGCAGTATTTT.

This clone has just a few counts. This sequence joins TRBV6-7 and TRBJ2-2, with 7 bases fitting TRBD1. TRBV6-7 is reported as an ORF; its role is uncertain. This CDR3 spans 16 amino acids. The junction had 6 bases not matched to a gene; V was cut back by 2 bases and J by 3 bases. CDR3 sequence (DNA): TGTGCCAGCAGTTACCATCAAACAGGGGACACCGGGGAGCTGTTTTTT. As protein: CASSYHQTGDTGELFF.

This clone showed up just a few times. The rearrangement joins TRBV7-9 to TRBJ2-3, with 7 bases that match TRBD2. Trimming removed 5 bases from V and 4 bases from J; junction bases left unmatched: 0. The CDR3 spans 12 residues. Germline V gives CDR1 SEHNR, CDR2 FQNEAQ (reference sequence). The CDR3 region has the DNA TGTGCCAGCAGCCGGGGGGCAGATACGCAGTATTTT. It encodes CASSRGADTQYF.

The gene calls are TRBV28 and TRBJ2-1; D is unclear. CDR3 length: 12 residues. The V end was cut by 6 bases, the J end by 14 bases, with 17 bases between. CDR1 is MDHEN, CDR2 SYDVKM, per germline. The CDR3 reads CASSQVGAQEFF. DNA for the CDR3: TGTGCCAGCAGCCAGGTGGGTGCTCAGGAGTTCTTC.

As DNA, the CDR3 is TGTGCCAGCAGCTTATCGGGGGGCCGGACCGGGGAGCTGTTTTTT. It codes for CASSLSGGRTGELFF. The rearrangement joins TRBV7-3 to TRBJ2-2, with a possible D match to TRBD2 (7 bases). V was trimmed by 2 bases and J by 5 bases, leaving 12 bases between them. Germline lookup yields CDR1 SGHTA and CDR2 FQGTGA. This CDR3 is 15 amino acids long.

The gene calls are TRBV10-3 and TRBJ1-1, with 9 nucleotides matching TRBD1. The germline gives CDR1 ENHRY, CDR2 SYGVKD. With 5 bases clipped from V and 4 bases from J, the junction kept 8 bases outside the gene matches. The CDR3 is 15 amino acids. The CDR3 DNA reads as TGTGCCATCAGTACCCCGGGACAGGGAAGCACTGAAGCTTTCTTT. This translates into CAISTPGQGSTEAFF.

The chain combines TRBV6-1 with TRBJ1-5; D might be TRBD1 (6 bases). The CDR3 is made up of 16 amino acids. V gave up 0 bases and J gave up 6 bases, with 15 bases separating them. Germline V lookup: CDR1 MNHNS, CDR2 SASEGT. The CDR3 spells CASSEAVAGVGQPQHF. CDR3 nucleotides: TGTGCCAGCAGTGAAGCAGTGGCAGGGGTAGGTCAGCCCCAGCATTTT.

This clone was picked up a small number of times. The gene calls are TRBV7-8 and TRBJ1-6; TRBD1 matches at 8 bases. V was pared by 5 bases and J by 0 bases, with 6 bases of the junction left unmatched. Per germline, CDR1 SGHVS and CDR2 FQNEAQ. The CDR3 totals 17 residues. The DNA for the CDR3 is TGTGCCAGCAGCCCCCGACAGGGGAGCTCCTATAATTCACCCCTCCACTTT. Protein: CASSPRQGSSYNSPLHF. The whole variable domain, filled in from reference TRBV7-8 and TRBJ1-6, reads GAGVSQSPRYKVAKRGQDVALRCDPISGHVSLFWYQQALGQGPEFLTYFQNEAQLDKSGLPSDRFFAERPEGSVSTLKIQRTQQEDSAVYLCASSPRQGSSYNSPLHFGNGTRLTVT.

This chain uses TRBV2 with TRBJ1-2; 9 bases align to TRBD1. The junction had 7 bases not matched to a gene; V was cut back by 6 bases and J by 5 bases. This CDR3 is built from 14 residues. The germline gives CDR1 SNHLY, CDR2 FYNNEI. The CDR3 DNA is TGTGCCAGCAGGGGGACAGGGTCAGGGTATGGCTACACCTTC. This gives the protein CASRGTGSGYGYTF.

The genes are TRBV7-9 and TRBJ1-6, with D possibly TRBD1 on 6 matching bases. The germline CDR1 and CDR2 sequences are SEHNR and FQNEAQ (reference sequence). The CDR3 is 18 amino acids. The germline V and J ends were trimmed by 1 base and 0 bases, with 13 bases remaining between them. The CDR3 reads CASSLEAGGASYNSPLHF. For the CDR3, the DNA is TGTGCCAGCAGCTTAGAAGCGGGGGGCGCCTCCTATAATTCACCCCTCCACTTT.

The gene calls are TRBV5-4 and TRBJ1-6; 9 nucleotides align to TRBD1. This CDR3 contains 15 residues. The germline V gene encodes CDR1 SGHNT and CDR2 YYREEE (reference sequence). With 3 bases clipped from V and 7 bases from J, the junction kept 5 bases outside the gene matches. The CDR3 loop is CASSSGTGKNSPLHF. The CDR3 nucleotides read TGTGCCAGCAGCTCCGGGACAGGGAAAAATTCACCCCTCCACTTT.

CDR3: CSVSSSGGYEQYF. CDR3 DNA: TGCAGCGTTTCCTCCTCCGGGGGCTACGAGCAGTACTTC. The genes are TRBV29-1 and TRBJ2-7; tentative D call: TRBD2 (6 bases). Per germline, CDR1 SQVTM and CDR2 ANQGSEA. V was pared by 5 bases and J by 3 bases, with 14 bases between. The CDR3 is made up of 13 amino acids.

This chain joins TRBV27 and TRBJ1-1; 9 nucleotides line up with TRBD1. J gave up 6 bases and V 3 bases, and 5 bases lay outside the gene matches. The length of the CDR3 is 14 residues. From germline, CDR1 is MNHEY and CDR2 SMNVEV (reference sequence). The CDR3 sequence: CASSFRQGEAEAFF. In DNA, the CDR3 is TGTGCCAGCAGTTTCCGACAGGGGGAGGCTGAAGCTTTCTTT.

The V call is TRBV6-1, the J call TRBJ1-1; D is possibly TRBD1 (5 bases). Germline V gives CDR1 MNHNS, CDR2 SASEGT. The CDR3 is 12 residues long. V was pared by 6 bases and J by 5 bases, with 10 bases between. CDR3 in amino acids: CASRAGRTEAFF. The CDR3, as DNA: TGTGCCAGCAGGGCGGGGCGTACTGAAGCTTTCTTT.

This clone was seen a single time. The rearrangement uses TRBV27 and TRBJ2-1; TRBD2 aligns across 14 bases. Germline V gene data show CDR1 as MNHEY and CDR2 as SMNVEV (reference sequence). Trimming took 8 bases from V and 1 from J; bases not matched to a gene: 7. The CDR3 is 17 amino acids. The CDR3 region is CASAGTSGGYSYNEQFF. The DNA for the CDR3 is TGTGCCAGCGCCGGGACTAGCGGGGGTTATTCCTACAATGAGCAGTTCTTC.

The chain uses TRBV28 and TRBJ1-5; 9 bases match TRBD1. Germline loops: CDR1 MDHEN, CDR2 SYDVKM. J gave up 5 bases and V 4 bases, and 6 bases lay outside the gene matches. The CDR3 has 15 amino acids. The CDR3 here is CASSSDRGRYQPQHF. CDR3 nucleotides: TGTGCCAGCAGTTCCGACAGGGGGAGATATCAGCCCCAGCATTTT.

This rearrangement joins TRBV28 to TRBJ1-2, with D tentatively TRBD1 (6 bases). Germline V gives CDR1 MDHEN, CDR2 SYDVKM. The CDR3 is made up of 14 amino acids. The germline V and J ends were trimmed by 6 bases and 4 bases, with 15 bases remaining between them. The CDR3 loop is CASRRQDLAYGYTF. The CDR3 bases are TGTGCCAGCAGACGACAGGATCTCGCCTATGGCTACACCTTC.

This clone was observed a few times. The gene calls are TRBV28 and TRBJ1-1; possibly TRBD1 for D (5 bases). With 3 bases removed from V and 4 bases from J, the gap between germline ends came to 9 bases. Germline-derived CDR1 and CDR2 are MDHEN and SYDVKM. The CDR3 length is 13 residues. This CDR3 is CASSFMGGTEAFF. CDR3 coding DNA: TGTGCCAGCAGTTTTATGGGGGGCACTGAAGCTTTCTTT.

This chain links TRBV11-2 with TRBJ1-5, with TRBD1 matching over 8 bases. This CDR3 is 14 amino acids long. The V gene end was trimmed by 3 bases and the J gene end by 6 bases; junction bases not matched to a gene: 4. Germline CDR1 SGHAT, CDR2 FQNNGV. The chain's CDR3 is CASSLTTGAQPQHF. In DNA form, the CDR3 reads TGTGCCAGCAGCTTGACGACAGGGGCTCAGCCCCAGCATTTT. Full variable domain (rest looked up from reference TRBV11-2 and TRBJ1-5): EAGVAQSPRYKIIEKRQSVAFWCNPISGHATLYWYQQILGQGPKLLIQFQNNGVVDDSQLPKDRFSAERLKGVDSTLKIQPAKLEDSAVYLCASSLTTGAQPQHFGDGTRLSIL.

This clone was observed a single time. The gene calls are TRBV5-1 and TRBJ2-5; TRBD1 might be the D (5 bases). V gave up 5 bases and J gave up 5 bases, with 22 bases separating them. Germline V gives CDR1 SGHRS, CDR2 YFSETQ. This CDR3 region has 16 residues. For the CDR3, the DNA is TGCGCCAGCAGGCAGTCAGGGAACCTAGATGGGGAGACCCAGTACTTC. It translates to CASRQSGNLDGETQYF.